This record looks at one TCR beta chain sequence and its context. The data originate from a study of shared clonotypes between healthy human individuals. Sequencing used immunoSEQ multiplex PCR; TCRdb keeps in-frame clones, though not all of them. The profile covers more than 1,200,000 clones, with 98% to 99% appearing a single time and roughly 0.35% taken by the ten largest. V lost 4 bases and J 6 bases, leaving 8 bases between the germline ends. This CDR3 comprises 12 residues. Germline-derived CDR1 and CDR2 are ENHRY and SYGVKD. The material sequenced was naive CD4+ T cells sorted from blood. Subset denoted: CD45RA+ positively selected. The chain employs TRBV10-3 and TRBJ2-3; either TRBD1 or TRBD2 may supply D (5 bases each). The clonotype originates from a man aged 25-40 years in good health. The CDR3 protein is CAISGDADTQYF. CDR3 in DNA: TGTGCCATCAGTGGGGACGCGGATACGCAGTATTTT.